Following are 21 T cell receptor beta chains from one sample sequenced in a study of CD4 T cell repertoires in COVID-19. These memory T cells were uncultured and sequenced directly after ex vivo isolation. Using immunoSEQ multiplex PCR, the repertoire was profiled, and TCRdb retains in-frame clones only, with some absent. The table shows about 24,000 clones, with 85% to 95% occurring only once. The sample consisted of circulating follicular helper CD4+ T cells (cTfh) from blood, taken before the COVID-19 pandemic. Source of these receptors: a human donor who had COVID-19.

For the CDR3, the DNA is TGTGCCATTGAGGGGGACAAGGGAGGGACTGAAGCTTTCTTT. Amino acid sequence: CAIEGDKGGTEAFF. This chain joins TRBV6-1 and TRBJ1-1; D may be TRBD1 (6 bases). From germline, CDR1 is MNHNS and CDR2 SASEGT. V was shortened by 10 bases and J by 5 bases, with 20 bases between the two germline ends. This CDR3 spans 14 amino acids.

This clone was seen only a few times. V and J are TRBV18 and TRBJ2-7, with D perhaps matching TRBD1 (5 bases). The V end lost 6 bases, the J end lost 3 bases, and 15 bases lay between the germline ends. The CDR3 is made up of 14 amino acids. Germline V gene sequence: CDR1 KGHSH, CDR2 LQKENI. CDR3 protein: CASSLPQGRYEQYF. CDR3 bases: TGTGCCAGCTCCTTACCCCAGGGCCGCTACGAGCAGTACTTC.

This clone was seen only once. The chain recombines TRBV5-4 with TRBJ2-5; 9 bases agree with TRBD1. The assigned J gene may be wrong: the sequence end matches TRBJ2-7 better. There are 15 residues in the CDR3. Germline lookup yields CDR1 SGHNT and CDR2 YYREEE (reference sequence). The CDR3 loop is CASSPPGQGTYEQYF. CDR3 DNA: TGTGCCAGCAGCCCACCGGGACAGGGTACTTACGAGCAGTACTTC.

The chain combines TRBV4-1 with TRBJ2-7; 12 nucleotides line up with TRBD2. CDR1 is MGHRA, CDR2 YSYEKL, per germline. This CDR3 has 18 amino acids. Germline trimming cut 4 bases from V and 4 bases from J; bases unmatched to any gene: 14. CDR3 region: CASSPKTSGGPAQYEQYF. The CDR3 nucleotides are TGCGCCAGCAGCCCAAAGACTAGCGGGGGTCCTGCTCAGTACGAGCAGTACTTC.

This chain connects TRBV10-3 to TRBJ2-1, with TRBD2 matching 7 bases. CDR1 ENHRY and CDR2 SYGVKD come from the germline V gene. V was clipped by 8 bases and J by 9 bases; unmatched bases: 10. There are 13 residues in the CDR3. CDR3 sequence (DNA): TGTGCCATCCAGCCTAGCGGTGGGACTGAGCAGTTCTTC. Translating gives CAIQPSGGTEQFF.

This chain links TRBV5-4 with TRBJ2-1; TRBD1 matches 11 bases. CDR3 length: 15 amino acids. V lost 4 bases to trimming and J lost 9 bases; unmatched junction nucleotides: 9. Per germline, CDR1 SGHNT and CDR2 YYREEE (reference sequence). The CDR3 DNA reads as TGTGCCAGCAGCCCCTCCTGGACAGGGGGCAGTGAGCAGTTCTTC. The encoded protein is CASSPSWTGGSEQFF.

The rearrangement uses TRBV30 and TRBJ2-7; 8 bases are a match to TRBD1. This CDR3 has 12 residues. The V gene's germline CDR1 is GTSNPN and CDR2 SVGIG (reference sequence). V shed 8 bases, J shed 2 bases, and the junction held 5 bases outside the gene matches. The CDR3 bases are TGTGCCGCAGGGGGCGCTCCCTACGAGCAGTACTTC. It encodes CAAGGAPYEQYF.

CDR3 DNA sequence: TGTGCCAGCAGACAACTAGGGGGGGGTCAATATGGCTACACCTTC. Translated, it gives CASRQLGGGQYGYTF. V and J are TRBV6-5 and TRBJ1-2; the D gene is possibly TRBD1 (6 bases). The CDR3 spans 15 residues. The ends were cut back, 6 bases at V and 5 bases at J, with 19 bases in the middle. Germline V gene sequence: CDR1 MNHEY, CDR2 SVGAGI.

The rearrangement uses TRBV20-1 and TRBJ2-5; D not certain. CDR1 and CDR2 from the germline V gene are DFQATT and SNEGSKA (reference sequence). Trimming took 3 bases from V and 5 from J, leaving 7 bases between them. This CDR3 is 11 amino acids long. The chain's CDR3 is CSASEWETQYF. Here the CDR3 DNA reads TGCAGTGCTAGCGAGTGGGAGACCCAGTACTTC.

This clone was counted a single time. The CDR3 sequence: CASSLTGVSNQPQHF. CDR3 bases: TGTGCCAGCAGTTTAACAGGGGTGAGCAATCAGCCCCAGCATTTT. J is TRBJ1-5 and V is TRBV27, with 7 bases matching TRBD1. The V and J ends lost 2 bases and 1 base, in that order; junction bases with no gene match: 2. CDR3 length: 15 residues. The germline CDR1 and CDR2 sequences are MNHEY and SMNVEV (reference sequence).

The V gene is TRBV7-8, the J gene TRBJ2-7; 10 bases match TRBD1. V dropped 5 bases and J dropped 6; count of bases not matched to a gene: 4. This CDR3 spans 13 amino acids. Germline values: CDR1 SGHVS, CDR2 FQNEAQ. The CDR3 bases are TGTGCCAGCAGCACCGGGACAGGGGTCGAGCAGTACTTC. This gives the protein CASSTGTGVEQYF.

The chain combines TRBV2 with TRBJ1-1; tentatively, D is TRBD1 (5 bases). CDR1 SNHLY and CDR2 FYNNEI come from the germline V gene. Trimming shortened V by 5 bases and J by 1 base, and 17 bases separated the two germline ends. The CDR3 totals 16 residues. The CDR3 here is CASSQDNRLRNTEAFF. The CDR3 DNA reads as TGTGCCAGCAGTCAGGACAACAGGTTGAGGAACACTGAAGCTTTCTTT. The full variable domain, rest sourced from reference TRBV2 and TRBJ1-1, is EPEVTQTPSHQVTQMGQEVILRCVPISNHLYFYWYRQILGQKVEFLVSFYNNEISEKSEIFDDQFSVERPDGSNFTLKIRSTKLEDSAMYFCASSQDNRLRNTEAFFGQGTRLTVV.

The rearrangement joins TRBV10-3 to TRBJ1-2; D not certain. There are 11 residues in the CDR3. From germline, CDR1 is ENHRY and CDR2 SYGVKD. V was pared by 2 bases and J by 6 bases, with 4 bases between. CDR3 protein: CAISEPDGYTF. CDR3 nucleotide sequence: TGTGCCATCAGTGAGCCTGATGGCTACACCTTC.

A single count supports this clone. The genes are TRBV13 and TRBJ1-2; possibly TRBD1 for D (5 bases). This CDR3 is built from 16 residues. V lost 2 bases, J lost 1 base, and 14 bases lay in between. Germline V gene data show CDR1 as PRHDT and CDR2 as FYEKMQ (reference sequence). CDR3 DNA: TGTGCCAGCAGCTTAAAGCCCACGGACAATAACTATGGCTACACCTTC. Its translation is CASSLKPTDNNYGYTF.

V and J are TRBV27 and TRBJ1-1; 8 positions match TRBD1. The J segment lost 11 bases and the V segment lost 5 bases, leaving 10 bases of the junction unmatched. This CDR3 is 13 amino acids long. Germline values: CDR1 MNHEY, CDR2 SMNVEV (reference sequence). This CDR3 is CASSPSAGGVAFF. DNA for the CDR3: TGTGCCAGCAGTCCCTCCGCAGGGGGCGTTGCTTTCTTT.

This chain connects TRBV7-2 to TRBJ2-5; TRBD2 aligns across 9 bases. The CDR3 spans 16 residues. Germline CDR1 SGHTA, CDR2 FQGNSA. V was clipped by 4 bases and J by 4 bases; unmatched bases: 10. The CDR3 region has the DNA TGTGCCAGCAGCTCCGAGCTAGCGGGATTTGGAGAGACCCAGTACTTC. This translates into CASSSELAGFGETQYF.

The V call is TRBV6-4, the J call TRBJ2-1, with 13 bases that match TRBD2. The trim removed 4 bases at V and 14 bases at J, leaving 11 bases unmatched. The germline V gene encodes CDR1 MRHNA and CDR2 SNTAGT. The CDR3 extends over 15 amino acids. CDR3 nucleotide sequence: TGTGCCAGCAGTGTTTCCGGGACTAGCGGGAATCAGAAGTTCTTC. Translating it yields CASSVSGTSGNQKFF.

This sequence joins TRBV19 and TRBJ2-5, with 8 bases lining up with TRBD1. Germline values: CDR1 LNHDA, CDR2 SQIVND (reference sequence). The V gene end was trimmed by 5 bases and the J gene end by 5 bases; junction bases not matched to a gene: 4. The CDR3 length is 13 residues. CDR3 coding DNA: TGTGCCAGTAGTGGACAGGGCTCTGAGACCCAGTACTTC. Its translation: CASSGQGSETQYF.

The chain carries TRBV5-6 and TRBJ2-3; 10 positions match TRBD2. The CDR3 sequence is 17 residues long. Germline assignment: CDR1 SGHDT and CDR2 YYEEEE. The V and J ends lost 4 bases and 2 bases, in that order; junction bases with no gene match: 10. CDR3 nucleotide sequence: TGTGCCAGCAGCATTAGCGGGGGGACTATGAACACAGATACGCAGTATTTT. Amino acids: CASSISGGTMNTDTQYF.

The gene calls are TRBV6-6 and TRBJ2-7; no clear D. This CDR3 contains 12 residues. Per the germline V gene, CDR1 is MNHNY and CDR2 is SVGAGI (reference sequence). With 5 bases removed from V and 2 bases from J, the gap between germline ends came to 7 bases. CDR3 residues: CASSDIAYEQYF. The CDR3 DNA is TGTGCCAGCAGTGACATAGCCTACGAGCAGTACTTC.

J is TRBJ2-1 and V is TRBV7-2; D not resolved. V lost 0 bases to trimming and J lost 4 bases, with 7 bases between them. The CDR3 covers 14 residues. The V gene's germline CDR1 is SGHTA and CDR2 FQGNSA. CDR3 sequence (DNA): TGTGCCAGCAGCTTAGCGTCTAGATACAATGAGCAGTTCTTC. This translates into CASSLASRYNEQFF.